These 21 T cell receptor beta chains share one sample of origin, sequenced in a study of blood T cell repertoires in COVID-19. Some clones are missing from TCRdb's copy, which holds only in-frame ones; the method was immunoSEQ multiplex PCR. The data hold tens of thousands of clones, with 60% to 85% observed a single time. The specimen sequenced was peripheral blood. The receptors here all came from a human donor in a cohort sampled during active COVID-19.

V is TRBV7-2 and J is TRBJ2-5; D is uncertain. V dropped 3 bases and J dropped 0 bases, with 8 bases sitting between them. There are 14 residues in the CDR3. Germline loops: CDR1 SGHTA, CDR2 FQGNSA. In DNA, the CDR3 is TGTGCCAGCAGCTTGAACCGGTACCAAGAGACCCAGTACTTC. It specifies CASSLNRYQETQYF.

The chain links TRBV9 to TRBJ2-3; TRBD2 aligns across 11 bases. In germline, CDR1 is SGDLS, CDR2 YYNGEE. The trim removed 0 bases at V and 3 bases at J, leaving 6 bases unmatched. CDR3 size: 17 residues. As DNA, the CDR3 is TGTGCCAGCAGCGTAGAGGTAGCGGGGGGGCTTACAGATACGCAGTATTTT. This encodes CASSVEVAGGLTDTQYF.

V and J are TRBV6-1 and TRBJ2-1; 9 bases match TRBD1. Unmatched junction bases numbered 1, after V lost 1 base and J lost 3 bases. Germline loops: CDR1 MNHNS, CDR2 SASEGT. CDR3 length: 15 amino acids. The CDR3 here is CASSEGDRVYNEQFF. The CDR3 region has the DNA TGTGCCAGCAGTGAAGGGGACAGGGTCTACAATGAGCAGTTCTTC.

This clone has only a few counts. This CDR3 reads CASRSSGTSGTYEQYF. In DNA form, the CDR3 reads TGTGCCAGTAGAAGCTCCGGGACTAGCGGGACCTACGAGCAGTACTTC. The rearrangement uses TRBV19 and TRBJ2-7, with 13 bases aligning to TRBD2. The CDR3 has 16 amino acids. V was clipped by 6 bases and J by 2 bases; unmatched bases: 7. Germline V gene lookup returns CDR1 LNHDA and CDR2 SQIVND (reference sequence).

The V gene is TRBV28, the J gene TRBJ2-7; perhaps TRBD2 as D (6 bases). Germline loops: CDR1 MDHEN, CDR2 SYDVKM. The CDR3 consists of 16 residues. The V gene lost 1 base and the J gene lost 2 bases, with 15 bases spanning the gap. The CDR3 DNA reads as TGTGCCAGCAGTTTATTAGGACCCCCGGGAGCCTACGAGCAGTACTTC. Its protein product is CASSLLGPPGAYEQYF.

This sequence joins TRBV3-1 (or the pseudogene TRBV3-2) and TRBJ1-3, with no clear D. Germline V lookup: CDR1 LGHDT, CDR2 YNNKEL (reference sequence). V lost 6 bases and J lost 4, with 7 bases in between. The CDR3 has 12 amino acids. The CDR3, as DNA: TGTGCCAGCAGTCACTTAGGAAACACCATATATTTT. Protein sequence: CASSHLGNTIYF.

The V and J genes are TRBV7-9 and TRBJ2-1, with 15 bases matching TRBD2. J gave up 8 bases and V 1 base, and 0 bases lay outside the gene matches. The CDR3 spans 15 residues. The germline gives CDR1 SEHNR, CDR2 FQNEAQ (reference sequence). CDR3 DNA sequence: TGTGCCAGCAGCTTAGGGACTAGCGGGAGGGATGAGCAGTTCTTC. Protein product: CASSLGTSGRDEQFF. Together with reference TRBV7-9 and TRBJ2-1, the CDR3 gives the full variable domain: DTGVSQNPRHKITKRGQNVTFRCDPISEHNRLYWYRQTLGQGPEFLTYFQNEAQLEKSRLLSDRFSAERPKGSFSTLEIQRTEQGDSAMYLCASSLGTSGRDEQFFGPGTRLTVL.

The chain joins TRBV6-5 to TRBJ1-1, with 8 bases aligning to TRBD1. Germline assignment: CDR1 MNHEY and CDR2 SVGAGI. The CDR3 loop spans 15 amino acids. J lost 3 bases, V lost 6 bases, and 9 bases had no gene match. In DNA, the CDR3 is TGTGCCAGCAGGGTCGCCGGGACAGGATACACTGAAGCTTTCTTT. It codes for CASRVAGTGYTEAFF.

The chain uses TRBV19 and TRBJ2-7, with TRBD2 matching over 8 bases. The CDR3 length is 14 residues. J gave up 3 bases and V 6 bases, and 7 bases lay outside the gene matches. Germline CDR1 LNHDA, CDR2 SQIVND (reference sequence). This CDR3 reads CASSRRGDIYEQYF. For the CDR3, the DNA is TGTGCCAGTAGCAGGCGGGGGGACATCTACGAGCAGTACTTC. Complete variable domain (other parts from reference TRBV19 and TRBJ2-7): DGGITQSPKYLFRKEGQNVTLSCEQNLNHDAMYWYRQDPGQGLRLIYYSQIVNDFQKGDIAEGYSVSREKKESFPLTVTSAQKNPTAFYLCASSRRGDIYEQYFGPGTRLTVT.

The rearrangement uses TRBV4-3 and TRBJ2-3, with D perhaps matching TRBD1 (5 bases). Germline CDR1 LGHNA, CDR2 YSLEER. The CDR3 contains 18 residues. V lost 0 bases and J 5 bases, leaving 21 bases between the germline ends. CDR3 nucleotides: TGCGCCAGCAGCCAAGATTTGGACAACCAAGCAGCCGGAGATACGCAGTATTTT. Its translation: CASSQDLDNQAAGDTQYF.

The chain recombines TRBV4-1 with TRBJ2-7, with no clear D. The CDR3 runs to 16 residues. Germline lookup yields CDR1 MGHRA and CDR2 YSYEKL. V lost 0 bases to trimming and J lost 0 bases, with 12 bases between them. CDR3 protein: CASSQDGAATSYEQYF. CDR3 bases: TGCGCCAGCAGCCAAGATGGAGCAGCAACCTCCTACGAGCAGTACTTC.

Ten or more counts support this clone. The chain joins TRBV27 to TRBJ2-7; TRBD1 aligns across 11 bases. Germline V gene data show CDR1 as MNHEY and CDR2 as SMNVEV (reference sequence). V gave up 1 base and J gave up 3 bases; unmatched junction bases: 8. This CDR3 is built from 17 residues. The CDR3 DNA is TGTGCCAGCAGTTTATGGACAGGGGGCCGAAACTACTACGAGCAGTACTTC. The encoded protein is CASSLWTGGRNYYEQYF.

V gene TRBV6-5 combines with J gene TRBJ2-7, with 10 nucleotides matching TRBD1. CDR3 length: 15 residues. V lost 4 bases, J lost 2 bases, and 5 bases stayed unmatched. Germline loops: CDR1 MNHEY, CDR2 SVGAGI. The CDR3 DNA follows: TGTGCCAGCAGTTTCGGGACAGGGGATACCTACGAGCAGTACTTC. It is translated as CASSFGTGDTYEQYF.

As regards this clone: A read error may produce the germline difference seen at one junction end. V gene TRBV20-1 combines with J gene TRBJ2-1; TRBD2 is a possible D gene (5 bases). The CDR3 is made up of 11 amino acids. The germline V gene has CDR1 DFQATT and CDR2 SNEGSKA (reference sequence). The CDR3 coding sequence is TGCAGTGCTAGTGCAGATTCCGGAGGTCTCTTC. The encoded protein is CSASADSGGLF.

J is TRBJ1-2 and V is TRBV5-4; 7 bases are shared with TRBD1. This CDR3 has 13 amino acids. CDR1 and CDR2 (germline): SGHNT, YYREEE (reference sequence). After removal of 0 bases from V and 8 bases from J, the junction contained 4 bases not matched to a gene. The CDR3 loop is CASSLETGWGYTF. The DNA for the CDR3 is TGTGCCAGCAGCTTGGAGACAGGGTGGGGCTACACCTTC.

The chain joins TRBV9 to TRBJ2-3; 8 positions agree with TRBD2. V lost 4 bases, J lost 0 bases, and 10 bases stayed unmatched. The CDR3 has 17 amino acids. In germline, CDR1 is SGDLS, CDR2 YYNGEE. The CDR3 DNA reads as TGTGCCAGCAGCCCGGAGCGGGGGATACCTAGCACAGATACGCAGTATTTT. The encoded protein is CASSPERGIPSTDTQYF.

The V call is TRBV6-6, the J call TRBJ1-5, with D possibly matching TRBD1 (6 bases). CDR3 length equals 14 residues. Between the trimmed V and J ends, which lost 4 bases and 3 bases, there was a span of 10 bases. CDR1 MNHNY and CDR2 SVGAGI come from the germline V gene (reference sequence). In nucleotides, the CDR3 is TGTGCCAGCAGTTGGACAGTAAACAATCAGCCCCAGCATTTT. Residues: CASSWTVNNQPQHF.

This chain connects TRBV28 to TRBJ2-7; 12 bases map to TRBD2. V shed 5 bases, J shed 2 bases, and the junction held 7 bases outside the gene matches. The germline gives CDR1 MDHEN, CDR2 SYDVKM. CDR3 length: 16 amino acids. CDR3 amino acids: CASSVQLAGGTYEQYF. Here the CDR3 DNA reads TGTGCCAGCAGTGTCCAACTAGCGGGAGGAACCTACGAGCAGTACTTC.

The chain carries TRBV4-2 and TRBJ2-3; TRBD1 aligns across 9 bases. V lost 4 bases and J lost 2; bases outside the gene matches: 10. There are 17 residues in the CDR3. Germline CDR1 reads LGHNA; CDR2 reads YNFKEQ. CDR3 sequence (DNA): TGTGCCAGCAGCCGCAACAGGGGGCAAAGGCTCACAGATACGCAGTATTTT. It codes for CASSRNRGQRLTDTQYF.

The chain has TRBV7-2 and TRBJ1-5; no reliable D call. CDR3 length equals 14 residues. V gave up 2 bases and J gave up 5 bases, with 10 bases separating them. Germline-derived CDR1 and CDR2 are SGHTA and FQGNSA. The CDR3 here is CASSLNPQYQPQHF. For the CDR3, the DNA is TGTGCCAGCAGCTTAAACCCCCAGTATCAGCCCCAGCATTTT.

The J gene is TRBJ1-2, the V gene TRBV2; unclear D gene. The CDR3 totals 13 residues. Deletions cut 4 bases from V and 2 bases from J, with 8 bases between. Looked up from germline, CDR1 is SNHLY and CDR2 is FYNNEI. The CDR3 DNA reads TGTGCCAGCAGTGGGGAGGTAAACTATGGCTACACCTTC. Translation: CASSGEVNYGYTF.